This T cell receptor (beta chain) was recorded in a study of blood T cell repertoires in COVID-19. V dropped 5 bases and J dropped 4 bases, with 9 bases sitting between them. Germline loops: CDR1 LNHDA, CDR2 SQIVND (reference sequence). There are 13 residues in the CDR3. Here immunoSEQ multiplex PCR was the method, and the copy in TCRdb shows in-frame clones only, minus some. The sample consists of 60,000 to 85,000 clones, about 88% of them appearing once. This clone is a singleton in its sample. The sequencing sample was made of peripheral blood. The clonotype comes from a man aged 55-75 years with COVID-19, enrolled during active disease. The rearrangement joins TRBV19 to TRBJ1-5; possible D gene TRBD1, 6 bases. This CDR3 is CASSGDRNQPQHF. CDR3 sequence (DNA): TGTGCCAGTAGTGGCGACAGGAATCAGCCCCAGCATTTT.